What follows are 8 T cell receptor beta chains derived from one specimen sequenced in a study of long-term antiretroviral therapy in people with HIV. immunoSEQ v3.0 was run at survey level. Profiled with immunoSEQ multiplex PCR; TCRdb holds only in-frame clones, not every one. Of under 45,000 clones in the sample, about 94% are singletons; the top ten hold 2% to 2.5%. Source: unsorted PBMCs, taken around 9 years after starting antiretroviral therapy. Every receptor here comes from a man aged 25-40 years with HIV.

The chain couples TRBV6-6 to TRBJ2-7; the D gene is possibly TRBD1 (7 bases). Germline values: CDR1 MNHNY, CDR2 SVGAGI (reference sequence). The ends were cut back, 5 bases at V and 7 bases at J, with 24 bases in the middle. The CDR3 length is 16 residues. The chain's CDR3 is CASSRGGGGPLGEQYF. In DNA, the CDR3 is TGTGCCAGCAGTCGCGGCGGAGGGGGCCCCCTGGGGGAGCAGTACTTC.

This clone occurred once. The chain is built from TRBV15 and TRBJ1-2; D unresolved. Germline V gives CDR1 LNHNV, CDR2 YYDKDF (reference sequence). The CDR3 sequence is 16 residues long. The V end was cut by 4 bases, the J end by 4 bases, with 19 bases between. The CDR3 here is CATSKDSGVRVYGYTF. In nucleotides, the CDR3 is TGTGCCACCAGCAAAGATTCCGGGGTTCGAGTCTATGGCTACACCTTC.

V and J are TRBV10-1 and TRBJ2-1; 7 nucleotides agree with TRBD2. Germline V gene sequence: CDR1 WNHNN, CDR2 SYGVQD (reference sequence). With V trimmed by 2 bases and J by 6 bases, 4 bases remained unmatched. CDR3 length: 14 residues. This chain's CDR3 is CASSEGGEGNEQFF. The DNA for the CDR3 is TGCGCCAGCAGTGAGGGGGGGGAGGGCAATGAGCAGTTCTTC.

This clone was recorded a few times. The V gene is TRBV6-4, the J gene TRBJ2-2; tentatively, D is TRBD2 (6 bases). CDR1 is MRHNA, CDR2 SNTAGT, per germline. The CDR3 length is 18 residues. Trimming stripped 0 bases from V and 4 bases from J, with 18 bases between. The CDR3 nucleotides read TGTGCCAGCAGTGACTCGTTTGCGGGGCCCGGGGGCACCGGGGAGCTGTTTTTT. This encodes CASSDSFAGPGGTGELFF.

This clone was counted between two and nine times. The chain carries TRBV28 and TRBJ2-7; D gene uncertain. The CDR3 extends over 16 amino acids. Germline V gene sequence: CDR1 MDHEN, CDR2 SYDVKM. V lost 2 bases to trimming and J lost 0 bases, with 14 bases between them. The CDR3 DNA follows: TGTGCCAGCAGTTTACCCCTGGACGGCAGCTCCTACGAGCAGTACTTC. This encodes CASSLPLDGSSYEQYF.

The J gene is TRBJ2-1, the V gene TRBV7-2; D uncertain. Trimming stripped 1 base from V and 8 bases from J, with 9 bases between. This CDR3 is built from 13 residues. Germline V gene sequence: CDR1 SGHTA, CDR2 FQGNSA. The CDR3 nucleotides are TGTGCCAGCAGCTTAGTATTTTCGGATGAGCAGTTCTTC. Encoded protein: CASSLVFSDEQFF.

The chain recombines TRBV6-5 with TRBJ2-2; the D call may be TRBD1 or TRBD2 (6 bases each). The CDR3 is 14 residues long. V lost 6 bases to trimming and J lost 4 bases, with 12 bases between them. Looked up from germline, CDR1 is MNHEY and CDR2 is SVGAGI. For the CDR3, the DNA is TGTGCCAGCAGGAGGGGGGCGGTCACCGGGGAGCTGTTTTTT. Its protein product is CASRRGAVTGELFF.

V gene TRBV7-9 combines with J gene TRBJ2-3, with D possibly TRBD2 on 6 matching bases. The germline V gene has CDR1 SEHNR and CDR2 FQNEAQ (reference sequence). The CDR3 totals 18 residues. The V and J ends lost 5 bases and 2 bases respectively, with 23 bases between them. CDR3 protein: CASSVPGLLITSTDTQYF. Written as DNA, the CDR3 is TGTGCCAGCAGCGTACCGGGACTCCTGATTACCTCCACAGATACGCAGTATTTT.